The TCR beta chain under discussion was sequenced for a study of T cells in Graves' hyperthyroidism and ophthalmopathy. Notes on the study in general: Most clonotypes expanded in the thyroid (above 0.001) were also present in blood.

This clonotype was seen at least ten times. Antigen unknown. Graves' hyperthyroidism is called stable when ophthalmopathy does not progress within 18 months. Trimming took off 2 bases at V and 5 bases at J, with 9 bases between the two ends. From germline, CDR1 is MNHEY and CDR2 SVGAGI. The CDR3 runs 13 residues. Amplification yielded TCR beta CDR3 regions, with RNA transcripts as the source. The TCR CDR3 first-round RT-PCR relied on the HTBI primer set. TCRdb reanalysed the multiplex PCR reads using MiXCR and keeps one entry per CDR3 protein. This sample has around 300,000 distinct CDR3 sequences, with about 14% found just once.

The chain employs TRBV6-5 and TRBJ2-5; D is undetermined. The source is a woman between 25 and 40 years old with Graves' hyperthyroidism. The sequenced sample was blood. CDR3: CASSYARGETQYF. The CDR3 coding sequence is TGTGCCAGCAGTTACGCGCGTGGGGAGACCCAGTACTTC.